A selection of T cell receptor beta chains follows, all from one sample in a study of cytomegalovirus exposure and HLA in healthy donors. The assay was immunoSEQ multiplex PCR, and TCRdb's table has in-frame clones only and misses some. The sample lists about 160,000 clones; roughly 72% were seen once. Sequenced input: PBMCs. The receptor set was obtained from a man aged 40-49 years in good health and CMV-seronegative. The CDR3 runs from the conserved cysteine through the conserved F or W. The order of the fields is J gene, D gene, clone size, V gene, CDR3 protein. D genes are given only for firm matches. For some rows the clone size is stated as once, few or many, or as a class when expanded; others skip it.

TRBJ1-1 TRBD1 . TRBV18 CASSPTGGEAFF
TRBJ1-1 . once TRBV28 CASSKGGMNTEAFF
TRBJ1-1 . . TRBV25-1 CASRGQGGTEAFF
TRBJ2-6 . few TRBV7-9 CASSFPPLSSGANVLTF
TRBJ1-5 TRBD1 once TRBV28 CASSFMDRASNQPQHF
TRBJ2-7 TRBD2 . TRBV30 CAWTSGRYEQYF
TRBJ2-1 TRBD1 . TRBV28 CASSRGQINNEQFF
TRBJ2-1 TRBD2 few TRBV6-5 CASTTTSEGPNEQFF
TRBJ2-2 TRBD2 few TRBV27 CASSLWGGGTGELFF
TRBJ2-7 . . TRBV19 CASSPLLSYEQYF
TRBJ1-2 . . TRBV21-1 CASSKVLRGDTNYGYTF
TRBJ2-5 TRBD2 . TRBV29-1 CSVSKRERGKGTQYF
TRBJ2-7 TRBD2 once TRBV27 CASSLFAGVFHEQYF
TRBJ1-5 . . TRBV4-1 CASSQGRGTSNQPQHF
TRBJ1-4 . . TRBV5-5 CASSLRREAEKLFF
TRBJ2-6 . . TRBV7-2 CASSLEYISGANVLTF
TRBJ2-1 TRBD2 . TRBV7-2 CASSLVGLAGDNEQFF
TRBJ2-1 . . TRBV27 CASTGRSYNEQFF